The clone carrying this T cell receptor (beta chain) was seen repeatedly, ten times or more. TCRdb re-analysed the 5' RACE reads in MiXCR, keeping a single row per CDR3 protein. The sample contains under 200,000 distinct CDR3 sequences, roughly 13% of which appear only once. Trimming stripped 3 bases from V and 1 base from J, with 5 bases between. The CDR3 contains 13 residues. CDR1 and CDR2 from the germline V gene are SGHTA and FQGNSA. This entry is derived from a study of CD8 T cells in ankylosing spondylitis. Sequenced input: blood, either unsorted or a sorted T cell fraction (not recorded which). J is TRBJ2-3 and V is TRBV7-2; no clear D gene. The origin of this receptor is a female donor with ankylosing spondylitis or in good health (not recorded which). CDR3 region: CASSLIGTDTQYF. CDR3 bases: TGTGCCAGCAGCTTGATAGGCACAGATACGCAGTATTTT.